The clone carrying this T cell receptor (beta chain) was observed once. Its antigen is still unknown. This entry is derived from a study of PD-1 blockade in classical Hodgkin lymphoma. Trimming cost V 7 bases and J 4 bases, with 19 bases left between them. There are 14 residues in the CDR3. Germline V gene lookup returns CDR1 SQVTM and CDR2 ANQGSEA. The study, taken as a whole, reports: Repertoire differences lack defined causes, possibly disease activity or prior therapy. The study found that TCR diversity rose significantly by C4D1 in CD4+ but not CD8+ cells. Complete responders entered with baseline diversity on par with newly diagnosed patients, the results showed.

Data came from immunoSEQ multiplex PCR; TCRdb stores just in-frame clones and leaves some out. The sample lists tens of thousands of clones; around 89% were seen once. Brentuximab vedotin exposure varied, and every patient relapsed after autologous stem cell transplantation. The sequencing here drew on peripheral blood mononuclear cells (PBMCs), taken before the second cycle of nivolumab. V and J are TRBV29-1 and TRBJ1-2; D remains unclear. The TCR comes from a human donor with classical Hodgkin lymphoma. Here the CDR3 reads CSALLGSLVYGYTF. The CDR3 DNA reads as TGCAGCGCCTTACTGGGTTCCCTGGTCTATGGCTACACCTTC.